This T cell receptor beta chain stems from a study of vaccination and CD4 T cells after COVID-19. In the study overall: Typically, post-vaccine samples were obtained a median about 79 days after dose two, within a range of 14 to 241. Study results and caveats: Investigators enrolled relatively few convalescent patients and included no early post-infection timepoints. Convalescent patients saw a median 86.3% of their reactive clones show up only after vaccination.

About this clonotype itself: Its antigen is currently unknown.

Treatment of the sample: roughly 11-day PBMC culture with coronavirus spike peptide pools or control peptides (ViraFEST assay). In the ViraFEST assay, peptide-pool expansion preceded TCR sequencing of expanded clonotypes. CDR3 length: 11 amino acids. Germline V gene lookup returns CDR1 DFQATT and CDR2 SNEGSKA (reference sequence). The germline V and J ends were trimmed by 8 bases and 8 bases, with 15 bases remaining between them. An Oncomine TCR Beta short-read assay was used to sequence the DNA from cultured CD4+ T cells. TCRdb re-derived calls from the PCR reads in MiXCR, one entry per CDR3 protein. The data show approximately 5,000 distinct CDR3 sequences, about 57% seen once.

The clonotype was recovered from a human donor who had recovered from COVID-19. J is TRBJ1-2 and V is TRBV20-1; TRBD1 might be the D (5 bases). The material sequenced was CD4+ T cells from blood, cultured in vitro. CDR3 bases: TGCAGTCCGGCCCCAGGGTCCGGCTACACCTTC. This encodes CSPAPGSGYTF.